A single sample is the source of the 4 T cell receptor beta chains below, sequenced in a study of cytomegalovirus exposure and HLA in healthy donors. The PCR used 60 Vbeta and 13 Jbeta primers. Measured with immunoSEQ multiplex PCR; TCRdb has only the in-frame clones, and not every one. The sample lists 100,000 to 150,000 clones; just over 70% were seen once. Sequencing used PBMCs. These receptors were taken from a woman in her sixties in good health and CMV-seropositive.

The chain recombines TRBV5-1 with TRBJ2-6; no clear D gene. V gave up 0 bases and J gave up 2 bases, with 6 bases separating them. This CDR3 is built from 15 residues. Germline assignment: CDR1 SGHRS and CDR2 YFSETQ. CDR3 amino acids: CASSLAQPGANVLTF. CDR3 in DNA: TGCGCCAGCAGCTTGGCACAACCTGGGGCCAACGTCCTGACTTTC.

The chain uses TRBV7-3 and TRBJ1-1; D perhaps matches TRBD1 (5 bases). Germline V gene lookup returns CDR1 SGHTA and CDR2 FQGTGA. The CDR3 is 15 amino acids. Trimming shortened V by 4 bases and J by 4 bases, and 16 bases separated the two germline ends. CDR3 sequence reads: CASSSNRGESTEAFF. CDR3 sequence (DNA): TGTGCCAGCAGCTCGAACCGGGGGGAAAGCACTGAAGCTTTCTTT.

The V and J genes are TRBV10-2 and TRBJ2-1, with TRBD1 as a possible D gene (6 bases). Germline V gene data show CDR1 as WSHSY and CDR2 as SAAADI. V lost 5 bases to trimming and J lost 14 bases, with 19 bases between them. CDR3 size: 13 residues. DNA of the CDR3: TGCGCCAGCAGTTCCTTTACAGGGTCTACGAAGTTCTTC. It translates to CASSSFTGSTKFF.

The gene calls are TRBV5-5 and TRBJ2-2, with D possibly matching TRBD1 (5 bases). CDR1 is SGHKS and CDR2 is YYEKEE in the germline V gene (reference sequence). Trimming took 5 bases from V and 6 from J, leaving 14 bases between them. The CDR3 covers 14 residues. CDR3 sequence reads: CASSLTGFPGELFF. CDR3 DNA sequence: TGTGCCAGCAGTTTAACAGGATTTCCCGGGGAGCTGTTTTTT. The full variable domain, in which reference TRBV5-5 and TRBJ2-2 provide the parts outside the CDR3, is DAGVTQSPTHLIKTRGQQVTLRCSPISGHKSVSWYQQVLGQGPQFIFQYYEKEERGRGNFPDRFSARQFPNYSSELNVNALLLGDSALYLCASSLTGFPGELFFGEGSRLTVL.